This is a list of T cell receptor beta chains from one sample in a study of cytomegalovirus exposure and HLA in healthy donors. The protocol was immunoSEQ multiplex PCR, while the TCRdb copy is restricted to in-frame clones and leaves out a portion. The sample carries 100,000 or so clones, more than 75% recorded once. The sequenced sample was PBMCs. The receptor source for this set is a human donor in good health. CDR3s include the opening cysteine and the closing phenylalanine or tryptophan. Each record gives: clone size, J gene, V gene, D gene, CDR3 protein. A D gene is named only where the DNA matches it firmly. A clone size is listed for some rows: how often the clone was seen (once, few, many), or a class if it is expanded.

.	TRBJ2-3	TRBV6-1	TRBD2	CASSVSGADTQYF
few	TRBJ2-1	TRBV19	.	CASSIAGLPNEQFF
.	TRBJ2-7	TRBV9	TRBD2	CASSPGTSGYEQYF
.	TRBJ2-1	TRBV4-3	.	CASSQSTAGEQFF
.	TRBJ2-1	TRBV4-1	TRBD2	CASSSPSGVGGNEQFF
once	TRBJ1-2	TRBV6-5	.	CASRTGSNYGYTF
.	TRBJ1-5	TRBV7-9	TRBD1	CASSTTGQGFNQPQHF
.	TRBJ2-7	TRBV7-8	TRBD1	CASSSDRVSYEQYF
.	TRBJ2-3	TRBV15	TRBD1	CATSRGGQGRTDTQYF
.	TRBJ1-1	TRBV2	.	CASSGALRGTEAFF
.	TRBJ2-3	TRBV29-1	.	CSVVKGSTDTQYF
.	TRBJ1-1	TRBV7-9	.	CASSPRGQLNTEAFF
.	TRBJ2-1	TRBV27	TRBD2	CASKEREYTYNEQFF
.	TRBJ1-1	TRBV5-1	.	CASSRGDTRNTEAFF
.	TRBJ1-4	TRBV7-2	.	CASSLSGTYNGKLFF
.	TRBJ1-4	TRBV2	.	CASSESVRGVEKLFF